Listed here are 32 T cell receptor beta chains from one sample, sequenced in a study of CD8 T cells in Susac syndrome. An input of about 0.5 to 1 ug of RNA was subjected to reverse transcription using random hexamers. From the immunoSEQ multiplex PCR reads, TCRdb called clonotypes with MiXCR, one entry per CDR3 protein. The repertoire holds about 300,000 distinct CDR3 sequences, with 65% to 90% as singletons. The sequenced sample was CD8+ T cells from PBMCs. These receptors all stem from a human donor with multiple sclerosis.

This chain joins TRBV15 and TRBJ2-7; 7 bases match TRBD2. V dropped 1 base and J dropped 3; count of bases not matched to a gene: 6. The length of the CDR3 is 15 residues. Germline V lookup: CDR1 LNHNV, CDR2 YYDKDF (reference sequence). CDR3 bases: TGTGCCACCAGCAGAGTCGGTCTAGCGGACTACGAGCAGTACTTC. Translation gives CATSRVGLADYEQYF.

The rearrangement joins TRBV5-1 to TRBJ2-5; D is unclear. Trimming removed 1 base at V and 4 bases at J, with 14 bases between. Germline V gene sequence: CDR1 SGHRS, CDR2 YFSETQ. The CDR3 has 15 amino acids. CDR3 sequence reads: CASSLSASGGETQYF. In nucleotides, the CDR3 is TGCGCCAGCAGCTTGTCAGCTTCCGGCGGAGAGACCCAGTACTTC.

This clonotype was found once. The chain's CDR3 is CASSLTSVDTGELFF. DNA of the CDR3: TGTGCCAGCAGCTTGACTAGTGTTGACACCGGGGAGCTGTTTTTT. The chain is built from TRBV5-6 and TRBJ2-2; tentative D call: TRBD2 (5 bases). Germline CDR1 reads SGHDT; CDR2 reads YYEEEE. The CDR3 spans 15 residues. With 1 base removed from V and 3 bases from J, the gap between germline ends came to 10 bases.

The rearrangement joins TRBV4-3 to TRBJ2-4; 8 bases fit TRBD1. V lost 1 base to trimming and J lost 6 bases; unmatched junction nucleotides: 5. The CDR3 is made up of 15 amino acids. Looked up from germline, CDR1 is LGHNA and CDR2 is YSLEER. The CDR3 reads CASSQGTGRINIQYF. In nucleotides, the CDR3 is TGCGCCAGCAGCCAAGGGACAGGGAGGATAAACATTCAGTACTTC.

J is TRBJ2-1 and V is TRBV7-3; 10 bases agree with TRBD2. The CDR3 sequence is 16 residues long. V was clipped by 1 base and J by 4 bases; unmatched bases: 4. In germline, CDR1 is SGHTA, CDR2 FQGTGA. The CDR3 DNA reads TGTGCCAGCAGCTTAAATCCTAGCGGGAGTTACAATGAGCAGTTCTTC. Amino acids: CASSLNPSGSYNEQFF.

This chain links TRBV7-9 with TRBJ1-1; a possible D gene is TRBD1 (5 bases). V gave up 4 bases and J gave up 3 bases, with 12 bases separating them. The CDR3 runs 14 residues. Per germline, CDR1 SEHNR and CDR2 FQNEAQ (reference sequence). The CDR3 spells CASSSEGSHTEAFF. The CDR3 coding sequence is TGTGCCAGCAGCTCCGAGGGGTCCCACACTGAAGCTTTCTTT.

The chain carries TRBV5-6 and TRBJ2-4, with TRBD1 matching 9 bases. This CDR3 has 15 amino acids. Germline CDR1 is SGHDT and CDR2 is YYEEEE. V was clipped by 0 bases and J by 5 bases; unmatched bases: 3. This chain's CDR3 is CASSLVQGAENIQYF. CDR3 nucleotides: TGTGCCAGCAGCTTGGTACAGGGGGCGGAAAACATTCAGTACTTC.

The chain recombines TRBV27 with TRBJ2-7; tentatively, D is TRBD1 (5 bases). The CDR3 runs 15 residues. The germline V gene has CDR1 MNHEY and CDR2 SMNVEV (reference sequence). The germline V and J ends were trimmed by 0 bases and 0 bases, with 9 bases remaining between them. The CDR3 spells CASSLSTGNSYEQYF. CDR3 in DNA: TGTGCCAGCAGTTTATCCACAGGTAACTCCTACGAGCAGTACTTC.

CDR3 DNA sequence: TGTGCCAGCAGCTTAGCGGGGGACGGCGGCACTGAAGCTTTCTTT. Residues: CASSLAGDGGTEAFF. The chain couples TRBV7-6 to TRBJ1-1, with D perhaps matching TRBD1 (5 bases). V lost 0 bases to trimming and J lost 4 bases, with 12 bases between them. The CDR3 contains 15 residues. Germline V gene data show CDR1 as SGHVS and CDR2 as FNYEAQ.

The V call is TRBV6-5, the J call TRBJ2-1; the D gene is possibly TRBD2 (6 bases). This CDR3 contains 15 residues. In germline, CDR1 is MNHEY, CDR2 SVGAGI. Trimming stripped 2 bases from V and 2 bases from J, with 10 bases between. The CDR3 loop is CASSYQGGTYNEQFF. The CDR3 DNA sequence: TGTGCCAGCAGTTACCAGGGAGGAACCTACAATGAGCAGTTCTTC.

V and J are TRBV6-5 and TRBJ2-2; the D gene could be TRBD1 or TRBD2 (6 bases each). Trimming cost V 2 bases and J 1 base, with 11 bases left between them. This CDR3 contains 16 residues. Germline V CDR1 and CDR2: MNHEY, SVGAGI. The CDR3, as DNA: TGTGCCAGCAGTTACACAGGGACTGGGAACACCGGGGAGCTGTTTTTT. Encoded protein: CASSYTGTGNTGELFF.

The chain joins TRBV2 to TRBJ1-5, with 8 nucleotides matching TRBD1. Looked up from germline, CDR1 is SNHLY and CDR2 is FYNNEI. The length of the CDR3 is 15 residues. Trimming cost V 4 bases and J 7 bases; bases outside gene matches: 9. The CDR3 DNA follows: TGTGCCAGCAGTGCGGGACAGGCCGAATCGCAGCCCCAGCATTTT. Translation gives CASSAGQAESQPQHF.

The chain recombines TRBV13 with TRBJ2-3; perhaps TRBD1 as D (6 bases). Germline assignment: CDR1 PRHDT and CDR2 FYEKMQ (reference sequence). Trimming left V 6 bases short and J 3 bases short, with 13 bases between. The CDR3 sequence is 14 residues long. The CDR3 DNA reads TGTGCCAGCAGGAGGACAGAACAGACAGATACGCAGTATTTT. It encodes CASRRTEQTDTQYF.

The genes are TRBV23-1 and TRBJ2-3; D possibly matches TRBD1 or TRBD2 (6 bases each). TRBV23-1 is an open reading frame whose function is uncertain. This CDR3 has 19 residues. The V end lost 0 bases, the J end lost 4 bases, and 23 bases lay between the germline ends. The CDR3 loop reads CASSQSRGLGGARPDTQYF. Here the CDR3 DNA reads TGCGCCAGCAGTCAATCGCGAGGGCTGGGGGGCGCCAGGCCAGATACGCAGTATTTT.

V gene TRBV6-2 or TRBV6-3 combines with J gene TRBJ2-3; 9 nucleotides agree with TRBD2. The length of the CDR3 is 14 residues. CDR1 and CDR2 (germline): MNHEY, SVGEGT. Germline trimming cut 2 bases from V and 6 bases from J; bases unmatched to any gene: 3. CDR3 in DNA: TGTGCCAGCAGTTACGCGGGAGGGGTCGATACGCAGTATTTT. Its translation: CASSYAGGVDTQYF.

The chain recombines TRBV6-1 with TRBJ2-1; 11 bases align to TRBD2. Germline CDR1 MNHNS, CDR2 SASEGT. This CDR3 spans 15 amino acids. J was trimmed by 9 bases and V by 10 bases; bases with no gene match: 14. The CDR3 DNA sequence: TGTGCCATCAACCCCTTAGCGGGAGGGGGGACTGAGCAGTTCTTC. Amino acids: CAINPLAGGGTEQFF.

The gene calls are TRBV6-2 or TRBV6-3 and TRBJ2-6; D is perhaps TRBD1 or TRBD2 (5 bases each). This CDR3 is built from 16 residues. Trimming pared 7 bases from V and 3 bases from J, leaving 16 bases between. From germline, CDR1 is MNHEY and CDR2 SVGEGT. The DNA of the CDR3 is TGTGCCAGCACCTCATCCGGGGCGCTTGGGGCCAACGTCCTGACTTTC. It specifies CASTSSGALGANVLTF.

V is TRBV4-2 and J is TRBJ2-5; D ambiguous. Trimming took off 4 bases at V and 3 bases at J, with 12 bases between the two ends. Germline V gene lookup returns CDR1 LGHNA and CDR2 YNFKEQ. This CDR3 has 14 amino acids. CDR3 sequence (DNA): TGTGCCAGCAGCCCCCGGACCATTAAAGAGACCCAGTACTTC. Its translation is CASSPRTIKETQYF.

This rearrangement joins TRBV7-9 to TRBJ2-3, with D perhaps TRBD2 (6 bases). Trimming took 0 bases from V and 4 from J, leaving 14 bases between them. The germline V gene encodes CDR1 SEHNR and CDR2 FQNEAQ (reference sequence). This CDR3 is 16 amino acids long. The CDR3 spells CASSLAYGRSPDTQYF. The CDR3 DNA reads TGTGCCAGCAGCTTAGCCTACGGGAGATCCCCAGATACGCAGTATTTT.

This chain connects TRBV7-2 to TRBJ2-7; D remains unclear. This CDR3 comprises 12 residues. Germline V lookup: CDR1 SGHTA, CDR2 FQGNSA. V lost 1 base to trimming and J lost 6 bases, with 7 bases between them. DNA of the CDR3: TGTGCCAGCAGCTTAGTTCCATCCGAGCAGTACTTC. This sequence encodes CASSLVPSEQYF.

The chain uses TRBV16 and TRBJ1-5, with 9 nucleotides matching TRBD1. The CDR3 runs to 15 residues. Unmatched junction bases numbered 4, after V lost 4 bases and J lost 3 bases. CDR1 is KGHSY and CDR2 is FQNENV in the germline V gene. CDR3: CASSPGQGVNQPQHF. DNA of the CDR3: TGTGCCAGCAGCCCGGGACAGGGTGTCAATCAGCCCCAGCATTTT.

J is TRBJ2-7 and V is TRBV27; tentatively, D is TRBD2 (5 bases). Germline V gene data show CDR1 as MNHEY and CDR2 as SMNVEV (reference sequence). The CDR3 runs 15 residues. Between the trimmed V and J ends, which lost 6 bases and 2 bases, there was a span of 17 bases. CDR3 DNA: TGTGCCAGCAGCCCCTTAGGAGCCGGGGCCTACGAGCAGTACTTC. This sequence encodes CASSPLGAGAYEQYF.

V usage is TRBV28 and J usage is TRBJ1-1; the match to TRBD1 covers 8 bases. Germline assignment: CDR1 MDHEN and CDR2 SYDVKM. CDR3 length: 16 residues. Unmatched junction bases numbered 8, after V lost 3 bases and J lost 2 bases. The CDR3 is CASSFERTGINTEAFF. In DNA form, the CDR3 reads TGTGCCAGCAGTTTTGAGAGGACAGGGATAAACACTGAAGCTTTCTTT.

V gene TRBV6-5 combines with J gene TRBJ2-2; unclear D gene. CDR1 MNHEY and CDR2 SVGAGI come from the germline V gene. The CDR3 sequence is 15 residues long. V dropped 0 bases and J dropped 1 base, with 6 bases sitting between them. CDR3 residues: CASSYSSGNTGELFF. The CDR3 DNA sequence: TGTGCCAGCAGTTACTCTTCCGGGAACACCGGGGAGCTGTTTTTT.

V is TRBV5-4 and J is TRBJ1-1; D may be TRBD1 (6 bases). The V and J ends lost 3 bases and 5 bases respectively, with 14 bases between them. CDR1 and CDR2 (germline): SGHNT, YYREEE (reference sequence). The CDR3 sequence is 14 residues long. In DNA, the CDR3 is TGTGCCAGCAGCTGGGGGCGGGGGCTTACTGAAGCTTTCTTT. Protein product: CASSWGRGLTEAFF.

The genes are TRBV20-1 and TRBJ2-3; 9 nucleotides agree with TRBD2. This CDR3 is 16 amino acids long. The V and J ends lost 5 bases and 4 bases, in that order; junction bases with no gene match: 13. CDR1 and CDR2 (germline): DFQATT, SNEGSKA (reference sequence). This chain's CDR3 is CSAGPLAGVLPDTQYF. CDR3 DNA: TGCAGTGCTGGTCCCTTAGCGGGAGTTCTCCCAGATACGCAGTATTTT.

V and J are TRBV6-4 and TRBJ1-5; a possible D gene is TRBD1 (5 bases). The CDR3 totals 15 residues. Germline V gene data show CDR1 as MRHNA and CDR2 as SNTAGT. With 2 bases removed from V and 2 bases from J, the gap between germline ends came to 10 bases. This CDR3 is CASSDIWGGNQPQHF. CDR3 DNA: TGTGCCAGCAGTGACATCTGGGGGGGCAATCAGCCCCAGCATTTT.

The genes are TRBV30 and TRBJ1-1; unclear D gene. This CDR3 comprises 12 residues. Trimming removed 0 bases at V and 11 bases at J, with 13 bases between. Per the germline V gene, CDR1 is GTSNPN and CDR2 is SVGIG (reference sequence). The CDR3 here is CAWSVGPGRAFF. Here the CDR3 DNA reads TGTGCCTGGAGTGTAGGCCCCGGACGGGCTTTCTTT.

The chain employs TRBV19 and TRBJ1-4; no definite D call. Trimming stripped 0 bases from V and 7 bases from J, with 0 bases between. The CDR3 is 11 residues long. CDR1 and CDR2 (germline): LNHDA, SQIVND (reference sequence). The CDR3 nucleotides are TGTGCCAGTAGTATAGATGAAAAACTGTTTTTT. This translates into CASSIDEKLFF.

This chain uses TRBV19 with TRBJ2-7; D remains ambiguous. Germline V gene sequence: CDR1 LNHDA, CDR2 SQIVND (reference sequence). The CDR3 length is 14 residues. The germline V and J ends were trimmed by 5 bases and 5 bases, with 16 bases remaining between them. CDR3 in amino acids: CASSLAATVNEQYF. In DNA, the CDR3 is TGTGCCAGTAGTCTCGCAGCCACGGTTAACGAGCAGTACTTC.

The CDR3 reads CASSYGLTQATNEKLFF. The CDR3 DNA is TGTGCCAGCAGCTACGGCCTCACCCAAGCAACTAATGAAAAACTGTTTTTT. This chain connects TRBV6-5 to TRBJ1-4; D unresolved. This CDR3 contains 17 residues. Trimming cost V 6 bases and J 0 bases, with 17 bases left between them. The germline CDR1 and CDR2 sequences are MNHEY and SVGAGI.

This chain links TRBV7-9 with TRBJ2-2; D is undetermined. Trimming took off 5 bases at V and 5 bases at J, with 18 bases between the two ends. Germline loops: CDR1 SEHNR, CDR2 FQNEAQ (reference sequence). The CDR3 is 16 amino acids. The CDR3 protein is CASSPPAADWTGELFF. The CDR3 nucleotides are TGTGCCAGCAGCCCACCTGCGGCAGATTGGACCGGGGAGCTGTTTTTT.